The 9 T cell receptor beta chains reported below all come from one sample, sequenced in a study of T-cell reconstitution after alpha-beta-depleted transplantation in children. A library of TCRbeta sequences, prepared with unique molecular identifiers, was generated. In TCRdb, the PCR reads were re-called with MiXCR into one record per CDR3 protein. The sample yields 490,000 or so distinct CDR3 sequences, roughly a tenth seen once. Sequenced material: PBMCs, taken before TCRalphabeta/CD19-depleted stem cell transplant. Source of these receptors: a child under 10 years old with inherited bone marrow failure, due to receive a stem cell transplant.

This clonotype has only a few counts. The CDR3 loop is CSVQRRGTQYF. The CDR3 DNA follows: TGCAGCGTCCAACGAAGGGGTACGCAGTATTTT. The chain has TRBV29-1 and TRBJ2-3; D is possibly TRBD1 (5 bases). Per germline, CDR1 SQVTM and CDR2 ANQGSEA. This CDR3 spans 11 amino acids. Trimming removed 6 bases at V and 8 bases at J, with 12 bases between.

This clonotype was counted at least ten times. The gene calls are TRBV4-3 and TRBJ2-2, with 8 bases aligning to TRBD2. V lost 0 bases and J lost 0; bases outside the gene matches: 3. The CDR3 sequence is 17 residues long. CDR1 is LGHNA and CDR2 is YSLEER in the germline V gene. CDR3 sequence: CASSQEWREANTGELFF. The DNA for the CDR3 is TGCGCCAGCAGCCAAGAATGGCGGGAGGCGAACACCGGGGAGCTGTTTTTT.

The V and J genes are TRBV30 and TRBJ1-1; D ambiguous. V gave up 0 bases and J gave up 3 bases, with 8 bases separating them. Germline V gene lookup returns CDR1 GTSNPN and CDR2 SVGIG (reference sequence). This CDR3 is built from 13 residues. Here the CDR3 DNA reads TGTGCCTGGAGTGTACTTGGCCACACTGAAGCTTTCTTT. It is translated as CAWSVLGHTEAFF.

This clonotype was counted many times. J is TRBJ2-1 and V is TRBV29-1, with D unresolved. The CDR3 consists of 12 residues. Trimming took off 5 bases at V and 3 bases at J, with 8 bases between the two ends. Per the germline V gene, CDR1 is SQVTM and CDR2 is ANQGSEA. The CDR3 region has the DNA TGCAGCGTTACCCTTCGCTACAATGAGCAGTTCTTC. Amino acid sequence: CSVTLRYNEQFF.

This clonotype was observed many times. V usage is TRBV13 and J usage is TRBJ2-5; D call uncertain. Trimming cost V 1 base and J 1 base, with 10 bases left between them. Germline V gene data show CDR1 as PRHDT and CDR2 as FYEKMQ (reference sequence). This CDR3 has 15 amino acids. CDR3 DNA: TGTGCCAGCAGCTTAGTTAGTTACGGCCAAGAGACCCAGTACTTC. Its protein product is CASSLVSYGQETQYF.

As regards this clonotype: This sequence may be a read error, since a much larger clone differs from it by one base. The CDR3 end shows no conserved phenylalanine or tryptophan, and so a read error is likely. V is TRBV5-1 and J is TRBJ2-3; D is ambiguous. The CDR3 loop spans 14 amino acids. V lost 1 base to trimming and J lost 6 bases, with 12 bases between them. Germline CDR1 and CDR2: SGHRS and YFSETQ. CDR3 in DNA: TGCGCCAGCAGCTTGACCGACCCACAGGATACGCAGTATATT. Protein product: CASSLTDPQDTQYI.

This clonotype was counted a few times. CDR3 coding DNA: TGTGCCAGCAGCTTAGTGCGCTCCTACGAGCAGTACTTC. It translates to CASSLVRSYEQYF. The rearrangement links TRBV7-2 to TRBJ2-7; D gene uncertain. V was pared by 1 base and J by 0 bases, with 4 bases between. The CDR3 is 13 amino acids. CDR1 is SGHTA and CDR2 is FQGNSA in the germline V gene.

The table lists this clonotype with many counts. The gene calls are TRBV20-1 and TRBJ2-7; TRBD1 matches 8 bases. CDR1 and CDR2 from the germline V gene are DFQATT and SNEGSKA (reference sequence). The ends lost 2 bases at V and 3 bases at J; junction bases unmatched: 12. This CDR3 has 16 amino acids. CDR3 nucleotide sequence: TGCAGTGCTAGACCAACAGGACAGGGACACCACTACGAGCAGTACTTC. Protein sequence: CSARPTGQGHHYEQYF.

CDR3 DNA sequence: TGTGCCAGCAGTGATTGGCCAATCCAAGAGACCCAGTACTTC. Protein: CASSDWPIQETQYF. The chain joins TRBV2 to TRBJ2-5; no clear D gene. Trimming took 3 bases from V and 1 from J, leaving 9 bases between them. Germline values: CDR1 SNHLY, CDR2 FYNNEI. The CDR3 loop spans 14 amino acids.